What follows are 26 T cell receptor beta chains derived from one specimen sequenced in a study of blood T cell repertoires in COVID-19. Data came from immunoSEQ multiplex PCR; TCRdb stores just in-frame clones and leaves some out. The sample lists around 300,000 clones; over 75% were seen once. Sequenced: peripheral blood. Receptor source: a woman between 45 and 60 years old with active or convalescent COVID-19.

The rearrangement joins TRBV7-9 to TRBJ2-7; TRBD1 matches at 7 bases. The V and J ends lost 8 bases and 1 base, in that order; junction bases with no gene match: 5. The CDR3 length is 13 residues. Germline assignment: CDR1 SEHNR and CDR2 FQNEAQ (reference sequence). For the CDR3, the DNA is TGTGCCAGCGAGGCAGGGGGATCCTACGAGCAGTACTTC. Protein sequence: CASEAGGSYEQYF.

J is TRBJ1-4 and V is TRBV11-2; the D gene is possibly TRBD1 (6 bases). CDR3 length: 17 amino acids. The V gene's germline CDR1 is SGHAT and CDR2 FQNNGV. Trimming took 3 bases from V and 4 from J, leaving 18 bases between them. This chain's CDR3 is CASSFMDSPRLNEKLFF. CDR3 DNA sequence: TGTGCCAGCAGCTTCATGGACAGCCCAAGACTTAATGAAAAACTGTTTTTT.

This clone showed up just once. The J gene is TRBJ1-4, the V gene TRBV7-2; no definite D call. The CDR3 totals 14 residues. Per the germline V gene, CDR1 is SGHTA and CDR2 is FQGNSA. Deletions cut 1 base from V and 3 bases from J, with 6 bases between. CDR3 protein: CASSLGRANEKLFF. The CDR3 DNA is TGTGCCAGCAGCTTAGGGAGAGCTAATGAAAAACTGTTTTTT. Full variable domain (missing parts from reference TRBV7-2 and TRBJ1-4): GAGVSQSPSNKVTEKGKDVELRCDPISGHTALYWYRQSLGQGLEFLIYFQGNSAPDKSGLPSDRFSAERTGGSVSTLTIQRTQQEDSAVYLCASSLGRANEKLFFGSGTQLSVL.

This clone was seen once. This sequence joins TRBV18 and TRBJ1-6; weak D call: TRBD1 (6 bases). Deletions cut 2 bases from V and 7 bases from J, with 12 bases between. The length of the CDR3 is 15 residues. CDR1 and CDR2 from the germline V gene are KGHSH and LQKENI. CDR3 nucleotide sequence: TGTGCCAGCTCACCATCAGGACAGCAGAATTCACCCCTCCACTTT. This encodes CASSPSGQQNSPLHF. Combining the CDR3 with reference TRBV18 and TRBJ1-6 gives the whole variable domain NAGVMQNPRHLVRRRGQEARLRCSPMKGHSHVYWYRQLPEEGLKFMVYLQKENIIDESGMPKERFSAEFPKEGPSILRIQQVVRGDSAAYFCASSPSGQQNSPLHFGNGTRLTVT.

J is TRBJ2-3 and V is TRBV28; 9 positions match TRBD2. The trim removed 7 bases at V and 8 bases at J, leaving 25 bases unmatched. Per germline, CDR1 MDHEN and CDR2 SYDVKM. This CDR3 comprises 19 residues. Written as DNA, the CDR3 is TGTGCCAGCAACTCATTAGGTCCGGGAAGCGGGAGGCCTGGGAGTACGCAGTATTTT. This encodes CASNSLGPGSGRPGSTQYF.

The gene calls are TRBV5-1 and TRBJ1-1; D might be TRBD1 (6 bases). CDR3 length equals 14 residues. Germline V lookup: CDR1 SGHRS, CDR2 YFSETQ. V lost 4 bases and J 4 bases, leaving 14 bases between the germline ends. The CDR3 nucleotides are TGCGCCAGCAGCCCAAATACAGGGCCCACTGAAGCTTTCTTT. Translated: CASSPNTGPTEAFF.

V usage is TRBV30 and J usage is TRBJ1-1; TRBD1 aligns across 8 bases. The V gene's germline CDR1 is GTSNPN and CDR2 SVGIG (reference sequence). J gave up 4 bases and V 4 bases, and 2 bases lay outside the gene matches. This CDR3 has 12 amino acids. This CDR3 is CAWMDRATEAFF. CDR3 nucleotides: TGTGCCTGGATGGACAGGGCCACTGAAGCTTTCTTT.

V and J are TRBV7-3 and TRBJ2-1; TRBD2 agrees at 8 bases. CDR3 length: 15 residues. With V trimmed by 1 base and J by 5 bases, 4 bases remained unmatched. CDR1 and CDR2 (germline): SGHTA, FQGTGA. This CDR3 is CASSLIAGMNNEQFF. The CDR3 DNA is TGTGCCAGCAGCTTAATAGCGGGAATGAACAATGAGCAGTTCTTC.

This chain joins TRBV27 and TRBJ2-7; 7 bases are shared with TRBD1. The CDR3 loop spans 14 amino acids. With 2 bases clipped from V and 2 bases from J, the junction kept 3 bases outside the gene matches. Germline V gene lookup returns CDR1 MNHEY and CDR2 SMNVEV (reference sequence). CDR3 DNA sequence: TGTGCCAGCAGTTTAACAGGGGCCCCCTACGAGCAGTACTTC. The encoded protein is CASSLTGAPYEQYF.

This chain links TRBV11-2 with TRBJ1-4; 8 bases agree with TRBD1. Germline CDR1 and CDR2: SGHAT and FQNNGV. With 4 bases clipped from V and 8 bases from J, the junction kept 6 bases outside the gene matches. CDR3 length: 14 residues. The CDR3 reads CASSSGQGGEKLFF. The CDR3 DNA sequence: TGTGCCAGCAGCTCTGGACAGGGAGGCGAAAAACTGTTTTTT.

This clone was counted only a few times. A junction boundary mismatches the germline segment, possibly from a read error. This rearrangement joins TRBV7-7 to TRBJ2-7, with D possibly being TRBD1 (7 bases). This CDR3 has 15 amino acids. In germline, CDR1 is SSHAT, CDR2 FNYEAQ (reference sequence). CDR3 nucleotides: TGTGCTAGCAGCTTAGGGCAGGGGGGAGACTACGAGCAGTACTTC. Protein product: CASSLGQGGDYEQYF.

This chain joins TRBV3-1 (or the pseudogene TRBV3-2) and TRBJ1-6; 7 bases agree with TRBD1. With V trimmed by 4 bases and J by 7 bases, 4 bases remained unmatched. The V gene's germline CDR1 is LGHDT and CDR2 YNNKEL (reference sequence). The CDR3 loop spans 14 amino acids. Written as DNA, the CDR3 is TGTGCCAGCAGCCCGGGACAGATAAATTCACCCCTCCACTTT. It translates to CASSPGQINSPLHF.

This clone was seen a single time. The chain couples TRBV11-2 to TRBJ2-1, with 10 nucleotides matching TRBD1. Germline CDR1 is SGHAT and CDR2 is FQNNGV. This CDR3 comprises 14 residues. V trimming: 1 base; J trimming: 7 bases; junction bases outside the gene matches: 1. The DNA for the CDR3 is TGTGCCAGCAGCTTAGGGGGACAGGGGAATGAGCAGTTCTTC. Translated: CASSLGGQGNEQFF.

This chain joins TRBV4-2 and TRBJ1-2; the D gene is possibly TRBD1 (5 bases). The CDR3 has 15 residues. The germline V gene encodes CDR1 LGHNA and CDR2 YNFKEQ. V lost 0 bases and J 2 bases, leaving 10 bases between the germline ends. The CDR3 spells CASSQEVGGNYGYTF. The CDR3 nucleotides read TGTGCCAGCAGCCAAGAAGTGGGGGGGAACTATGGCTACACCTTC.

The chain employs TRBV30 and TRBJ2-7; 10 bases match TRBD1. CDR1 and CDR2 from the germline V gene are GTSNPN and SVGIG (reference sequence). J lost 3 bases, V lost 6 bases, and 2 bases had no gene match. This CDR3 has 12 amino acids. This CDR3 is CACRDRGYEQYF. DNA for the CDR3: TGTGCCTGCCGGGACAGGGGCTACGAGCAGTACTTC.

The gene calls are TRBV4-3 and TRBJ1-2; no reliable D call. Germline values: CDR1 LGHNA, CDR2 YSLEER. V dropped 0 bases and J dropped 2 bases, with 10 bases sitting between them. The CDR3 extends over 15 amino acids. The CDR3 loop is CASSQDLAGNYGYTF. The CDR3, as DNA: TGCGCCAGCAGCCAAGATTTGGCGGGGAACTATGGCTACACCTTC.

V and J are TRBV4-2 and TRBJ2-1; perhaps TRBD2 as D (5 bases). The CDR3 contains 15 residues. CDR1 and CDR2 (germline): LGHNA, YNFKEQ. Trimming took off 0 bases at V and 6 bases at J, with 12 bases between the two ends. CDR3 sequence reads: CASSQDFTGFNEQFF. The CDR3 region has the DNA TGTGCCAGCAGCCAAGACTTTACGGGGTTCAATGAGCAGTTCTTC.

V usage is TRBV18 and J usage is TRBJ1-6; 7 bases map to TRBD1. Germline V gene sequence: CDR1 KGHSH, CDR2 LQKENI. The CDR3 is 13 residues long. V shed 5 bases, J shed 6 bases, and the junction held 1 base outside the gene matches. This CDR3 reads CASSGTVNSPLHF. The CDR3, as DNA: TGTGCCAGCTCAGGGACAGTTAATTCACCCCTCCACTTT.

This clone was counted a few times. The V and J genes are TRBV19 and TRBJ1-5; D is uncertain. V was pared by 9 bases and J by 5 bases, with 14 bases between. CDR1 and CDR2 from the germline V gene are LNHDA and SQIVND (reference sequence). The CDR3 has 13 residues. The CDR3 here is CASSTKQDQPQHF. CDR3 DNA: TGTGCCAGCTCAACAAAGCAGGATCAGCCCCAGCATTTT.

The table lists this clone with a few counts. This chain joins TRBV23-1 and TRBJ1-2, with TRBD1 as a possible D gene (6 bases). TRBV23-1 is given ORF status, its function remaining uncertain. This CDR3 is built from 14 residues. V lost 6 bases and J lost 3, with 14 bases in between. The CDR3 loop reads CASSLREGDYGYTF. CDR3 DNA sequence: TGCGCCAGCAGCCTCAGGGAGGGGGACTATGGCTACACCTTC.

The V gene is TRBV6-5, the J gene TRBJ1-1, with unresolved D. Per germline, CDR1 MNHEY and CDR2 SVGAGI. The CDR3 covers 16 residues. V shed 4 bases and J shed 0 bases, with 15 bases lying between them. The CDR3 region is CASSFPRISMNTEAFF. CDR3 coding DNA: TGTGCCAGCAGTTTTCCGAGGATTTCGATGAACACTGAAGCTTTCTTT.

The chain carries TRBV24-1 and TRBJ1-2; the match to TRBD1 covers 9 bases. CDR3 size: 15 residues. Germline V lookup: CDR1 KGHDR, CDR2 SFDVKD. V was pared by 2 bases and J by 5 bases, with 5 bases of the junction left unmatched. The CDR3 reads CATSDSLDRGYGYTF. The CDR3 coding sequence is TGTGCCACCAGTGATTCTCTCGACAGGGGGTATGGCTACACCTTC.

This chain links TRBV19 with TRBJ1-2; TRBD1 might be the D (5 bases). Germline-derived CDR1 and CDR2 are LNHDA and SQIVND (reference sequence). There are 13 residues in the CDR3. V was shortened by 7 bases and J by 7 bases, with 16 bases between the two germline ends. DNA for the CDR3: TGTGCCAGTACGATCCAGGGCAGGATTGGCTACACCTTC. This encodes CASTIQGRIGYTF.

This clone was found a few times. The chain combines TRBV30 with TRBJ1-5; 10 bases align to TRBD1. Germline CDR1 and CDR2: GTSNPN and SVGIG (reference sequence). With V trimmed by 1 base and J by 2 bases, 8 bases remained unmatched. This CDR3 is built from 17 residues. The chain's CDR3 is CAWSEGQGWIGNQPQHF. The CDR3 DNA follows: TGTGCCTGGAGTGAGGGACAGGGGTGGATAGGCAATCAGCCCCAGCATTTT.

V and J are TRBV7-3 and TRBJ2-3, with 11 nucleotides matching TRBD2. The germline V gene encodes CDR1 SGHTA and CDR2 FQGTGA. The CDR3 covers 15 residues. J gave up 3 bases and V 3 bases, and 2 bases lay outside the gene matches. CDR3 region: CASSFSGGATDTQYF. CDR3 coding DNA: TGTGCCAGCAGCTTTAGCGGGGGGGCGACAGATACGCAGTATTTT.

The chain carries TRBV5-1 and TRBJ2-3; unclear D gene. V lost 0 bases and J 0 bases, leaving 14 bases between the germline ends. CDR3 length: 17 amino acids. Germline V gives CDR1 SGHRS, CDR2 YFSETQ. CDR3 loop: CASSLAGSRSSTDTQYF. The DNA of the CDR3 is TGCGCCAGCAGCTTGGCCGGGTCAAGATCGAGCACAGATACGCAGTATTTT.